A selection of T cell receptor beta chains follows, all from one sample in a study of beta chain features in type 1 diabetes. Sequencing used immunoSEQ multiplex PCR; TCRdb keeps in-frame clones, though not all of them. In the table there are roughly 400,000 clones, 11% to 15% of which are singletons. Material: naive CD4+ T cells from blood. The receptors shown here come from a man younger than 40 in good health. Both conserved end residues are part of each CDR3. A D gene is named only where the DNA matches it firmly. Only some rows state a clone size, as once, few, many or a class for expanded clones.

-,TRBJ2-7,TRBV5-1,-,TGCGCCAGCAGTCGTGCAGGGAACGAGCAGTACTTC,CASSRAGNEQYF
-,TRBJ1-1,TRBV5-1,few,TGCGCCAGCAGCTTGGTTGGCGTCTCGCACACTGAAGCTTTCTTT,CASSLVGVSHTEAFF
-,TRBJ2-5,TRBV5-4,few,TGTGCCAGCAGCTTGTTAGAGACCCAGTACTTC,CASSLLETQYF
-,TRBJ2-3,TRBV9,-,TGTGCCAGCAGCGTAGGAGGCTTCACAGATACGCAGTATTTT,CASSVGGFTDTQYF
TRBD1,TRBJ2-7,TRBV4-3,-,TGCGCCAGCAGTCGGACAGGGAGCTACGAGCAGTACTTC,CASSRTGSYEQYF
-,TRBJ2-4,TRBV19,-,TGTGCCAGTAGTATTCGGGGGTCGGACATTCAGTACTTC,CASSIRGSDIQYF
-,TRBJ2-3,TRBV6-1,-,TGTGCCAGCAGTGAACGGGGGAACACAGATACGCAGTATTTT,CASSERGNTDTQYF
TRBD2,TRBJ2-7,TRBV6-6,-,TGTGCCAGCAGTGGGACTAGTAGCTACGAGCAGTACTTC,CASSGTSSYEQYF
-,TRBJ2-3,TRBV5-4,-,TGTGCCAGCAGCTTTGTAGGGAGCACAGATACGCAGTATTTT,CASSFVGSTDTQYF
TRBD1,TRBJ1-1,TRBV5-1,-,TGCGCCAGCAGCCCGGGACAGGTCAACACTGAAGCTTTCTTT,CASSPGQVNTEAFF
TRBD1,TRBJ1-2,TRBV20-1,few,TGCAGTGCTCGCCGCGGGACAGACTACACCTTC,CSARRGTDYTF
-,TRBJ2-1,TRBV2,few,TGTGCCAGCACATTAGCTAGCACCTACAATGAGCAGTTCTTC,CASTLASTYNEQFF
TRBD2,TRBJ2-1,TRBV15,-,TGTGCCACCAGCAAAGGGGAGGGCCGGGACAATGAGCAGTTCTTC,CATSKGEGRDNEQFF
-,TRBJ2-7,TRBV2,few,TGTGCCAGCAGTGTGGAGCGGAGACGCTACGAGCAGTACTTC,CASSVERRRYEQYF
TRBD1,TRBJ2-1,TRBV4-1,-,TGCGCCAGCAGCCCAATCGGACAGGTTTCAAAAGAGCGGTTCTTC,CASSPIGQVSKERFF
-,TRBJ1-2,TRBV4-1,few,TGCGCCAGCAGCCAAGATCCGGGCAGTTCCAACTATGGCTACACCTTC,CASSQDPGSSNYGYTF
-,TRBJ2-7,TRBV27,few,TGTGCCAGCAGTTTGGCGGTAGAATACTACGAGCAGTACTTC,CASSLAVEYYEQYF